This paragraph covers one TCR beta chain sequence. This entry comes from a study of blood T cell repertoires in COVID-19. At the level of the study: Nucleic acid was either cDNA or gDNA, and it came from T cells, B-cell-depleted T cells, or PBMCs.

This CDR3 contains 14 residues. Germline-derived CDR1 and CDR2 are DFQATT and SNEGSKA (reference sequence). J lost 5 bases, V lost 3 bases, and 9 bases had no gene match. Libraries were prepared by immunoSEQ multiplex PCR; TCRdb keeps only in-frame clonotypes and omits some of them. The table includes hundreds of thousands of clones, around 89% detected once. The sample comprised PBMCs or T cells enriched from blood (not recorded which). The V and J genes are TRBV20-1 and TRBJ1-2; 7 nucleotides match TRBD1. The origin of this receptor is a woman younger than 45 who had recovered from COVID-19. CDR3 sequence: CSASRGQVLYGYTF. DNA of the CDR3: TGCAGTGCTAGTCGCGGACAGGTGCTGTATGGCTACACCTTC.